This TCR beta chain was captured in a study of T cells after yellow fever vaccination (dated by TCRdb to about 2019). Looking at the study overall: The SMART-Seq v4 Ultra Low Input RNA kit was used to prepare libraries from fractions with low cell numbers. To follow T-cell clones before and after primary and booster YFV17D yellow fever vaccination, bulk TCR alpha and beta repertoires were sequenced over time. Two healthy male donors made up the cohort, one aged 18 to 29 years and the other aged 30 to 40 years. Blood samples were taken at several timepoints before and after primary and secondary immunization, and bulk PBMC replicates and cell subsets were isolated. The research as a whole found: Because abundant contaminating clonotypes from the bulk population could be contained in FACS-sorted repertoires, computational filtering was required. The secondary T-cell response was weaker than the primary response but faster, peaking on day 5 instead of day 15. Most clones expanded after primary vaccination were re-detected after the booster (around 96% of CD4 and roughly 85% of CD8), suggesting broad memory maintenance. A small share of clonotypes occurred in both CD4 and CD8 compartments, likely arising from convergent recombination. Because the study included only a couple of donors, the extent to which the findings can be generalized is limited.

V trim: 10 bases; J trim: 0 bases; unmatched bases: 11. CDR1 and CDR2 were assigned from the germline V gene as MNHNS and SASEGT. Counted from cysteine to phenylalanine, this CDR3 has 15 amino acids. The DNA shown is the 45-base CDR3, in frame from base 1. TCR cDNA was synthesized by 5'RACE template switching, which introduced a universal primer site and unique molecular identifiers. Priming for cDNA synthesis came from both the TCR alpha and TCR beta constant segments. Libraries were amplified in two PCR steps, with sample barcodes and sequencing adapters added in the second step. Sequencing of libraries was performed on Illumina HiSeq 2500 (2x100 bp) or NovaSeq (2x150 bp). The authors' pipeline ran thus. MIGEC was used to demultiplex reads and collapse the reads into UMI consensus sequences, and MiXCR was used for V(D)J alignment. Clonotypes responding to the vaccine were identified with edgeR on replicate PBMC samples, with the criteria of FDR below 0.01 and a log2 fold change above 5 up to day 15. Bulk clonotypes were assigned CD4 or CD8 identity according to which sequenced CD4 or CD8 repertoire held them at higher abundance. TCRdb took the public reads, trimmed them with fastp at Q25, ran MiXCR for clone calling and kept in-frame beta chains. Each entry is one CDR3 protein sequence, shown with its most common DNA and genes. The V and J calls were not made by the authors but by TCRdb's processing. The sample includes 510,000 or so distinct CDR3 sequences, with roughly 21% observed a single time. The leading ten clones occupy 13% to 15% of the sample.

This clonotype was counted a few times. Its antigen is currently not known. No base-level quality is on record; no much larger clone is a single base apart. The sample's treatment or condition, from its label and the paper: live attenuated yellow fever vaccine strain. At every blood-draw timepoint, two biological replicates of bulk PBMCs were collected. PBMCs were isolated from peripheral blood using a standard Ficoll-Paque protocol. RNA was extracted with TriZol from bulk PBMCs, CD4 and CD8 fractions, and dextramer-positive and dextramer-negative fractions. This receptor was taken from a man under 40 who received the YFV17D yellow fever vaccine. This material consisted of PBMCs, taken 15 days after the yellow fever booster vaccination. This sequence uses TRBV6-1 and TRBJ2-7; the junction holds 8 bases that match TRBD1. The CDR3 reads as follows: CAIGTRTGHSYEQYF. In nucleotides, the sequence is TGTGCCATCGGAACGAGGACAGGGCACTCCTACGAGCAGTACTTC.